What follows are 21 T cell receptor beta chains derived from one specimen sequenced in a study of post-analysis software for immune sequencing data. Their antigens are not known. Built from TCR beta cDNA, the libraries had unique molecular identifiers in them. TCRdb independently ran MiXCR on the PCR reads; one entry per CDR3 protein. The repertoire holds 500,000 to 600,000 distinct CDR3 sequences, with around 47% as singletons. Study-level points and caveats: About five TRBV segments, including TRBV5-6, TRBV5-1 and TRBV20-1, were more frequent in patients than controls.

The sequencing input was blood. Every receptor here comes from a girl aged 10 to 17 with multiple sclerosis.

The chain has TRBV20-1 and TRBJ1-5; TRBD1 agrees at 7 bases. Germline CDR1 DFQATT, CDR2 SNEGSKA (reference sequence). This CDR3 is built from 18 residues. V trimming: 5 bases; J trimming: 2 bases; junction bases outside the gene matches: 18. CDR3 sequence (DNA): TGCAGTGCTTTCCAACCCTTAACAGGGGTCGAGGGCAATCAGCCCCAGCATTTT. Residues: CSAFQPLTGVEGNQPQHF.

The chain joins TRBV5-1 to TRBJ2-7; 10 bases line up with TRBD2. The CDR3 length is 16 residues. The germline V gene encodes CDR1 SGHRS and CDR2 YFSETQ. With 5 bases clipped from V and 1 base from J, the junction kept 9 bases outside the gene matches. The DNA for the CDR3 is TGCGCCAGCAGTCGGACTAGCGGCCCCGTGTCCTACGAGCAGTACTTC. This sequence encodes CASSRTSGPVSYEQYF. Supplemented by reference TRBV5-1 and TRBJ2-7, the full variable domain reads KAGVTQTPRYLIKTRGQQVTLSCSPISGHRSVSWYQQTPGQGLQFLFEYFSETQRNKGNFPGRFSGRQFSNSRSEMNVSTLELGDSALYLCASSRTSGPVSYEQYFGPGTRLTVT.

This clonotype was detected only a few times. The CDR3 DNA follows: TGCAGTGCTAGAGATGAGGGGGGTAACTATGGCTACACCTTC. As protein: CSARDEGGNYGYTF. This chain connects TRBV20-1 to TRBJ1-2; D perhaps matches TRBD1 (6 bases). Trimming shortened V by 0 bases and J by 1 base, and 9 bases separated the two germline ends. This CDR3 region has 14 residues. CDR1 is DFQATT and CDR2 is SNEGSKA in the germline V gene (reference sequence).

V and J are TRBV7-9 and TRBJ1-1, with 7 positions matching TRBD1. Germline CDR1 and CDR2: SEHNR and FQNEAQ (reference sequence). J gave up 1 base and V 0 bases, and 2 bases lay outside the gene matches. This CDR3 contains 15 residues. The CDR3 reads CASSLAGGGNTEAFF. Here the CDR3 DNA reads TGTGCCAGCAGCTTAGCAGGGGGCGGGAACACTGAAGCTTTCTTT.

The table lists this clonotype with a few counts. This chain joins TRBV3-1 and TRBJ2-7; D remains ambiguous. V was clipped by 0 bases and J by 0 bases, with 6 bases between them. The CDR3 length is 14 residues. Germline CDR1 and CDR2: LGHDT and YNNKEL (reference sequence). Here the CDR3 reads CASSQEDGSYEQYF. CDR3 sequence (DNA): TGTGCCAGCAGCCAAGAGGACGGCTCCTACGAGCAGTACTTC.

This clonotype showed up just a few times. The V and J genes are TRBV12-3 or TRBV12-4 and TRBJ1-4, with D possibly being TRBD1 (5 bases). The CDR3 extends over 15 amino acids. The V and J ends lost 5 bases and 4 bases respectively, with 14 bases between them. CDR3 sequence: CASSPKPRVNEKLFF. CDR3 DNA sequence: TGTGCCAGCAGTCCTAAACCCAGGGTTAATGAAAAACTGTTTTTT.

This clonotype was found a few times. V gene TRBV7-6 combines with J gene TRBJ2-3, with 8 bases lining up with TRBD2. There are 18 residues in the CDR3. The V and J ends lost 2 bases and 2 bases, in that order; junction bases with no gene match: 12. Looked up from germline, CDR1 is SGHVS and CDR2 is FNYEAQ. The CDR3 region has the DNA TGTGCCAGCAGCTTAAGTGTAGCGGGGCCCCTTAACACAGATACGCAGTATTTT. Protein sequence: CASSLSVAGPLNTDTQYF.

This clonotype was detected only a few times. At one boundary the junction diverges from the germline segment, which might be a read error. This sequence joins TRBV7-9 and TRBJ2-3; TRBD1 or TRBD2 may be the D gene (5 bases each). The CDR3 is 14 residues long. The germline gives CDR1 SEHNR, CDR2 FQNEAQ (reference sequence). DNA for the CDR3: TGTGCCAGCACCTTAAGGGACCCCCTCGCTACGCAGTATTTT. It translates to CASTLRDPLATQYF.

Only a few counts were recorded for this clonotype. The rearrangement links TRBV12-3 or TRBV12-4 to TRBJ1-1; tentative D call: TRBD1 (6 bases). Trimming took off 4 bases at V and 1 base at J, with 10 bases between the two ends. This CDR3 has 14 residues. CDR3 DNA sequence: TGTGCCAGCAGTTCCCAGGGGCCGAACACTGAAGCTTTCTTT. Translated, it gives CASSSQGPNTEAFF.

The CDR3 coding sequence is TGTGCCAGCAGTTACCTGGGGTCAACCTACGAGCAGTACTTC. It encodes CASSYLGSTYEQYF. The chain carries TRBV6-5 and TRBJ2-7; unclear D gene. Looked up from germline, CDR1 is MNHEY and CDR2 is SVGAGI. V lost 2 bases and J lost 2, with 10 bases in between. The CDR3 spans 14 residues.

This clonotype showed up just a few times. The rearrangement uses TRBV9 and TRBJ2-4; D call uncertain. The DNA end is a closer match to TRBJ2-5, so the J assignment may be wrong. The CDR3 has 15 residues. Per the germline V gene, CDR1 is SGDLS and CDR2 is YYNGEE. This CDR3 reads CASSVGAGDQETQYF. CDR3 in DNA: TGTGCCAGCAGCGTAGGGGCTGGGGATCAAGAGACCCAGTACTTC.

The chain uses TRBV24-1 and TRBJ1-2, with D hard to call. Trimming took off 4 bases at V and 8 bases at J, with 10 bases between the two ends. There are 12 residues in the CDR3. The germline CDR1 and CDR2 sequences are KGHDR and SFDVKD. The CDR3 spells CATSEKGKGYTF. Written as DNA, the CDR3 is TGTGCCACCAGTGAAAAGGGCAAAGGCTACACCTTC.

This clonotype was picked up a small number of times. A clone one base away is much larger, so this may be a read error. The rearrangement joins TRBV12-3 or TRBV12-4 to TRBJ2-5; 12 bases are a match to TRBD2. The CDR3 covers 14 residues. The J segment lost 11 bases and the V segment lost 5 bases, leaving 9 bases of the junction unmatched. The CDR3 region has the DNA TGTGCCAGCAGTAGGACTAGCGGGACCAATGAGCAGTACTTC. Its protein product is CASSRTSGTNEQYF.

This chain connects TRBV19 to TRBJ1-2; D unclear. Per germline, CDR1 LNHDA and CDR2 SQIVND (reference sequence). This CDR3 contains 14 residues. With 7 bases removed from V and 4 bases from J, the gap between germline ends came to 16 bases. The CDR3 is CASTEVGGSYGYTF. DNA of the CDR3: TGTGCCAGTACTGAAGTAGGAGGTAGCTATGGCTACACCTTC.

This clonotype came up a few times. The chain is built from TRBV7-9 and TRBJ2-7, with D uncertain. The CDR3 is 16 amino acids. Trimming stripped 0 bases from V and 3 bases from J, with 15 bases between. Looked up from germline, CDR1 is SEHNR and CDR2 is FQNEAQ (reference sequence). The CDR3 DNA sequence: TGTGCCAGCAGCTTAGCAGCCCCCGTAGTAGGCTACGAGCAGTACTTC. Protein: CASSLAAPVVGYEQYF.

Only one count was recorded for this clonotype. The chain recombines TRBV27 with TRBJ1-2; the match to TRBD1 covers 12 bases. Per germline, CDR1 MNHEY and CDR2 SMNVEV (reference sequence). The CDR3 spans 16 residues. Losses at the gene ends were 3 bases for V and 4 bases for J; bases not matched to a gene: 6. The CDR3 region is CASSFGTGGETYGYTF. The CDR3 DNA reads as TGTGCCAGCAGTTTTGGGACAGGGGGCGAGACCTATGGCTACACCTTC.

This CDR3 is CASSIGTGGNEQFF. The DNA for the CDR3 is TGTGCCAGCAGTATCGGGACAGGGGGCAATGAGCAGTTCTTC. This chain joins TRBV6-6 and TRBJ2-1; 11 bases align to TRBD1. Trimming removed 5 bases from V and 6 bases from J; junction bases left unmatched: 3. The CDR3 contains 14 residues. Germline assignment: CDR1 MNHNY and CDR2 SVGAGI (reference sequence).

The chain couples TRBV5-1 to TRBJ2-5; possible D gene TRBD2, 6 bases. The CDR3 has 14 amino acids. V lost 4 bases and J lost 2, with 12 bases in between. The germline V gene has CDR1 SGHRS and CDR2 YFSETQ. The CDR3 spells CASSGLGTQETQYF. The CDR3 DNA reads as TGCGCCAGCAGCGGCCTTGGGACTCAAGAGACCCAGTACTTC. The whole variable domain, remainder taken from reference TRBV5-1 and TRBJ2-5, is KAGVTQTPRYLIKTRGQQVTLSCSPISGHRSVSWYQQTPGQGLQFLFEYFSETQRNKGNFPGRFSGRQFSNSRSEMNVSTLELGDSALYLCASSGLGTQETQYFGPGTRLLVL.

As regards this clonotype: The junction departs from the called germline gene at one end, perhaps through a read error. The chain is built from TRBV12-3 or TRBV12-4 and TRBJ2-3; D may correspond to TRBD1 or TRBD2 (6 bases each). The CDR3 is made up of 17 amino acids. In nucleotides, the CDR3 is TGTGCCAGCAGTCCCGTAAGAGGGGGGTTGGGCGCAGATGCGCAGTATTTT. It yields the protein CASSPVRGGLGADAQYF.

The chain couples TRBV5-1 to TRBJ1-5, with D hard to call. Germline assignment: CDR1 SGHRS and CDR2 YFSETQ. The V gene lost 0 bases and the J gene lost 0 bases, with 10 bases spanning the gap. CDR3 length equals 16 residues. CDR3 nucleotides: TGCGCCAGCAGCTTGGGGACCGGGAATAGCAATCAGCCCCAGCATTTT. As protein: CASSLGTGNSNQPQHF.

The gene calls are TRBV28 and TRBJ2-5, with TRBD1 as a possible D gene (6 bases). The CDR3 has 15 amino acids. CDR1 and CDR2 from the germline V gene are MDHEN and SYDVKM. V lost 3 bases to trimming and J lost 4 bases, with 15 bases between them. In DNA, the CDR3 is TGTGCCAGCAGTTTGGGACACAGGGATGGAGAGACCCAGTACTTC. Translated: CASSLGHRDGETQYF.